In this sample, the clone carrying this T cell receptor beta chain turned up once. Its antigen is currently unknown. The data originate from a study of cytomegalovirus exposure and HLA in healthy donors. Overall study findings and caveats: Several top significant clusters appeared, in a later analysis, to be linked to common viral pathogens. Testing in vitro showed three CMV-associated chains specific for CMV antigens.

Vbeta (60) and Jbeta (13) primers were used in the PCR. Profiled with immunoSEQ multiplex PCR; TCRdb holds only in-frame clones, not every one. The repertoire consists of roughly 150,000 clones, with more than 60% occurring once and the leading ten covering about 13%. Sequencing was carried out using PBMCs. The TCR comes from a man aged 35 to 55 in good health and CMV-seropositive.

CDR3 sequence reads: CASSYSDPGDPYEQYF. For the CDR3, the DNA is TGTGCCAGCAGTTACTCCGACCCGGGAGACCCCTACGAGCAGTACTTC. This chain connects TRBV6-6 to TRBJ2-5; D possibly corresponds to TRBD2 (6 bases). With the DNA end fitting TRBJ2-7 better, the J assignment may be wrong. This CDR3 region has 16 residues. From germline, CDR1 is MNHNY and CDR2 SVGAGI (reference sequence).